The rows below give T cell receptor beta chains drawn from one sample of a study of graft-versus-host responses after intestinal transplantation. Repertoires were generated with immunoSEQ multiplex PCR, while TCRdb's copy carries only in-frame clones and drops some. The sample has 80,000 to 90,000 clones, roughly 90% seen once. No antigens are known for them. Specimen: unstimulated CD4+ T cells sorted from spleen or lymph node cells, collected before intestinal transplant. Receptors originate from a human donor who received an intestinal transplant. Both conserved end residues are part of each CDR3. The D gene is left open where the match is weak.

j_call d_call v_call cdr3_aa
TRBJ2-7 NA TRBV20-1 CSARRAYEQYF
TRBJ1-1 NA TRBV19 CASSIQGSSTEAFF
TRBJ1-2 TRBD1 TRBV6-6 CASRPGTGGAYGYTF
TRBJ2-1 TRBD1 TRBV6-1 CASSLESQGASEQFF
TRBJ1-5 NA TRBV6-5 CASSARGGVQPQHF
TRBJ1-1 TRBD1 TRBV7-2 CASSLLGQGDAFF
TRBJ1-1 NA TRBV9 CASSVVGQMNTEAFF
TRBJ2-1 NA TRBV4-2 CASSQAGRQRHEQFF
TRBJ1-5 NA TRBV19 CASRSRVGAGNQPQHF
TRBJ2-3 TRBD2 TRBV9 CASSSRLAGVDTQYF
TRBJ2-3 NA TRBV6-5 CASSYGLASTDTQYF
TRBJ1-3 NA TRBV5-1 CASSLEGAFHSGNTIYF
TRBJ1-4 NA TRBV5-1 CASSPNSHATNEKLFF
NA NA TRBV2 CASSEGGYEQYF
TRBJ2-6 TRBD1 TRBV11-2 CASSDETGGFSGANVLTF
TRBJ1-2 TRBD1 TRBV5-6 CASSTGDYGYTF
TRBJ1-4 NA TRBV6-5 CASSYSTATNEKLFF
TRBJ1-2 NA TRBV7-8 CASSLGQTSGYTF
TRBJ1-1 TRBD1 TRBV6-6 CASKWGTEPNTEAFF
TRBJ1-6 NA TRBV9 CASSVGWGGWNSPLHF
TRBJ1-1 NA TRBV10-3 CAISVAENTEAFF
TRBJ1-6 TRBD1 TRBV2 CASSDPGTGANSPLHF
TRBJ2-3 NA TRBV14 CASSLTGLLGTDTQYF
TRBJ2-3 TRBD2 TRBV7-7 CASSRGLAESTDTQYF
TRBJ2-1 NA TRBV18 CASSSLGEQFF
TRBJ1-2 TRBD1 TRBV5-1 CASSTRTGENYGYTF
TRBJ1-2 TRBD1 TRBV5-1 CASSLWGQNYGYTF
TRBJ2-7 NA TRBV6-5 CASRPGDLEEQYF
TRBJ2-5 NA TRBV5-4 CASSSVGTSSGAETQYF
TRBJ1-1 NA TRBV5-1 CASSSWPGGDTEAFF
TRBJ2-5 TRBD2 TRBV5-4 CASSLGGAGAQGETQYF
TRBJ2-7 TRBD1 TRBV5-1 CASSFITGVPYEQYF
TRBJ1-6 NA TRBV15 CATSTVNSPLHF
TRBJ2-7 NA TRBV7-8 CASSLGRPGVAYEQYF
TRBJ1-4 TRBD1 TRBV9 CASSLTAGTAYEKLFF